This T cell receptor (beta chain) was observed in a study of blood T cells in healthy people across ages. CDR1 is MNHEY, CDR2 SVGEGT, per germline. V shed 5 bases, J shed 3 bases, and the junction held 7 bases outside the gene matches. The CDR3 length is 14 residues. Regarding the study as a whole: When one million T cells were used, diversity estimates were thought to be underestimates.

The sample providers were healthy Caucasian people from Russia, aged about 6 to 100. There are many counts of this clonotype. The antigen is not known. Using a J-beta primer mix together with a sample-barcoded 5' primer, a second PCR was run for about 7 to 12 cycles. Each cDNA molecule was tagged by a template-switch adaptor with 12 random nucleotides. Sequencing of every sample gave 2.5 million or more CDR3-containing paired-end reads. TCRdb ran MiXCR on the 5' RACE reads and lists one entry per CDR3 protein. The repertoire holds over 600,000 distinct CDR3 sequences, with under 25% as singletons. The chain has TRBV6-2 or TRBV6-3 and TRBJ2-7; 7 nucleotides line up with TRBD2. Sequences were obtained from blood. This TCR was recovered from a man aged 65-85 years in good health. The CDR3 spells CASSPSGAYYEQYF. CDR3 DNA sequence: TGTGCCAGCAGTCCTAGCGGAGCCTACTACGAGCAGTACTTC.